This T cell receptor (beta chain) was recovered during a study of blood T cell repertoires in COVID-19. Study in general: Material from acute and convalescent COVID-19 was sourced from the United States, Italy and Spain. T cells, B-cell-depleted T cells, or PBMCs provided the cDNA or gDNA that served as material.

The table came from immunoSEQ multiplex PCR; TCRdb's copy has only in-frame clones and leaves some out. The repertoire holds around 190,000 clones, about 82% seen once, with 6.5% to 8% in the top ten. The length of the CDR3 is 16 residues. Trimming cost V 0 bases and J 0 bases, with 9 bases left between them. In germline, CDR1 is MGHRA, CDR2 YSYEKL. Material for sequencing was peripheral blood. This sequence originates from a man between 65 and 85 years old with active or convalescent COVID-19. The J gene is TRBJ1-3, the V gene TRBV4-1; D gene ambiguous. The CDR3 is CASSQERVGSGNTIYF. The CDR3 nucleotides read TGCGCCAGCAGCCAAGAGAGGGTGGGCTCTGGAAACACCATATATTTT.